The source of this T cell receptor (beta chain) is a study of technical replicates of blood from a few donors. Assay used: immunoSEQ multiplex PCR; TCRdb lists only in-frame clones, some missing. The table shows 65,000 to 70,000 clones, with approximately 89% occurring only once. Germline CDR1 is SGHRS and CDR2 is YFSETQ. V shed 4 bases, J shed 2 bases, and the junction held 5 bases outside the gene matches. The CDR3 extends over 15 amino acids. Specimen: PBMCs. The chain joins TRBV5-1 to TRBJ2-7; TRBD2 matches at 11 bases. This receptor was taken from a human donor in good health. Some clones in this sample may be carry-over from other donors' samples. In DNA, the CDR3 is TGCGCCAGCAGCAACTTAGCGGGGGGGCCCTACGAGCAGTACTTC. Translating gives CASSNLAGGPYEQYF.